This TCR beta chain emerged from a study of identifying expanded T cells in peripheral blood. Here immunoSEQ multiplex PCR was the method, and the copy in TCRdb shows in-frame clones only, minus some. The sample gives around 80,000 clones, roughly nine tenths of which show up once; more than 2.5% is in the top ten. No infections or other immune events were documented during collection. Remarks on this clone: The antigen remains unidentified.

Notes on the study in general: Across healthy donors, higher total template counts meant significantly greater approximately 2-week count variance. Approximately 1.1 clones differed between technical replicates, versus approximately 16 and 20 over time.

Germline CDR1 reads GTSNPN; CDR2 reads SVGIG (reference sequence). Trimming took 2 bases from V and 4 from J, leaving 9 bases between them. The CDR3 extends over 13 amino acids. This TCR was sampled from a person aged 18 to 75 in good health. J is TRBJ1-5 and V is TRBV30; D ambiguous. The sample taken for sequencing was blood. The CDR3 region is CAWSRLLNQPQHF. The CDR3 DNA follows: TGTGCCTGGAGTCGTTTGTTAAATCAGCCCCAGCATTTT.